Sequencing of this T cell receptor (beta chain) was carried out in a study of cytomegalovirus exposure and HLA in healthy donors. It was with 60 Vbeta and 13 Jbeta primers that the PCR ran. The data were produced by immunoSEQ multiplex PCR, yet TCRdb's version contains in-frame clones alone and is incomplete. Among 130,000 to 150,000 clones listed, roughly 80% were seen once. A few counts support this clone. CDR3 length: 16 residues. Looked up from germline, CDR1 is SGHDT and CDR2 is YYEEEE. The V segment lost 4 bases and the J segment 3 bases; nucleotides outside the gene matches: 6. This receptor was identified in a man aged 40-49 years in good health and CMV-seropositive. The J gene is TRBJ2-2, the V gene TRBV5-6, with TRBD1 identical over 10 bases. Sequenced material: PBMCs. CDR3 DNA: TGTGCCAGCAGCGAAGACAGGGGGCACTACACCGGGGAGCTGTTTTTT. This codes for CASSEDRGHYTGELFF.